This TCR beta chain was documented in a study of blood T cell repertoires in COVID-19. Study details: Collection of acute and convalescent COVID-19 samples took place in the United States, Italy and Spain. Nucleic acid was either cDNA or gDNA, and it came from T cells, B-cell-depleted T cells, or PBMCs.

CDR1 is MGHRA, CDR2 YSYEKL, per germline. After removal of 1 base from V and 8 bases from J, the junction contained 6 bases not matched to a gene. CDR3 size: 15 residues. In the authors' methods: It was from reference gene primer amplification that nucleated cell counts were estimated. Profiling relied on immunoSEQ multiplex PCR, and the TCRdb table lists in-frame clones only, not all of them. V, J and clone size derive from that table, while D and trimming were established from the DNA sequence. The data hold some 100,000 clones, with around 94% observed a single time. Sequenced sample: peripheral blood. This TCR was recovered from a man aged 50 to 59 with active COVID-19. The V and J genes are TRBV4-1 and TRBJ1-4; 8 bases are a match to TRBD1. The CDR3 bases are TGCGCCAGCAGCCAAGGGGACAGGCCGGGGGAAAAACTGTTTTTT. It is translated as CASSQGDRPGEKLFF.